A selection of T cell receptor beta chains follows, all from one sample in a study of shared clonotypes between healthy human individuals. Produced via immunoSEQ multiplex PCR; TCRdb's table is partial and in-frame only. Here the sample spans some 2,000,000 clones, roughly 94% being singletons. What was sequenced was naive CD8+ T cells sorted from blood. These TCRs come from a man aged 18 to 30 in good health. Each CDR3 is given with its conserved first and last residue. Each record gives: J gene, V gene, clone size, D gene, CDR3 DNA, CDR3 protein. The D gene is left open where the match is weak. Rows may omit the clone size; those that give it use once, few, many or a size class.

j_gene: TRBJ2-3; v_gene: TRBV4-1; abundance: .; d_gene: .; CDR3nt: TGCGCCAGCAGGAGCCACTCTAGCACAGATACGCAGTATTTT; CDR3aa: CASRSHSSTDTQYF
j_gene: TRBJ2-5; v_gene: TRBV30; abundance: .; d_gene: .; CDR3nt: TGTGCCTGGAGTTTCGGGGCGGGAGAGACCCAGTACTTC; CDR3aa: CAWSFGAGETQYF
j_gene: TRBJ1-5; v_gene: TRBV4-1; abundance: .; d_gene: TRBD1; CDR3nt: TGCGCCAGCAGCCAAGTGGAGGGGGCAGGACAGCCCCAGCATTTT; CDR3aa: CASSQVEGAGQPQHF
j_gene: TRBJ2-5; v_gene: TRBV4-3; abundance: .; d_gene: TRBD2; CDR3nt: TGCGCCAGCAGCCAAGATCCACTAGCGGAAGAGACCCAGTACTTC; CDR3aa: CASSQDPLAEETQYF
j_gene: TRBJ2-5; v_gene: TRBV6-1; abundance: .; d_gene: .; CDR3nt: TGTGCCAGCAGTCCCCTTAGGGGGGGGCAAGAGACCCAGTACTTC; CDR3aa: CASSPLRGGQETQYF
j_gene: TRBJ1-5; v_gene: TRBV27; abundance: .; d_gene: .; CDR3nt: TGTGCCAGCAGTTTCACCGGGGATGGGGCGGGCAATCAGCCCCAGCATTTT; CDR3aa: CASSFTGDGAGNQPQHF
j_gene: TRBJ1-1; v_gene: TRBV7-9; abundance: .; d_gene: .; CDR3nt: TGTGCCAGCAGTCCGGGCACTGAAGCTTTCTTT; CDR3aa: CASSPGTEAFF
j_gene: TRBJ2-5; v_gene: TRBV27; abundance: .; d_gene: TRBD1; CDR3nt: TGTGCCAGCAGTTTCTCGGGACAGGGGGCGGAGACCCAGTACTTC; CDR3aa: CASSFSGQGAETQYF
j_gene: TRBJ2-2; v_gene: TRBV7-9; abundance: once; d_gene: .; CDR3nt: TGTGCCAGCAGCTTAGTTCCAGGGTTCGGTGAGCTGTTTTTT; CDR3aa: CASSLVPGFGELFF
j_gene: TRBJ1-4; v_gene: TRBV5-1; abundance: .; d_gene: .; CDR3nt: TGCGCCAGCAGCTTGTCGGGGACCGTTAATGAGAAACTGTTTTTT; CDR3aa: CASSLSGTVNEKLFF
j_gene: TRBJ1-2; v_gene: TRBV14; abundance: .; d_gene: .; CDR3nt: TGTGCCAGCAGCCTCGGCGGGGACTATGGCTACACCTTC; CDR3aa: CASSLGGDYGYTF
j_gene: TRBJ2-3; v_gene: TRBV29-1; abundance: .; d_gene: .; CDR3nt: TGCAGCGCCCTTGCAGATACGCAGTATTTT; CDR3aa: CSALADTQYF
j_gene: TRBJ2-7; v_gene: TRBV27; abundance: .; d_gene: TRBD1; CDR3nt: TGTGCCAGCAGTCCCGGACAGGGGGATCAGTACTTC; CDR3aa: CASSPGQGDQYF
j_gene: TRBJ2-5; v_gene: TRBV28; abundance: .; d_gene: .; CDR3nt: TGTGCCAGCAGTTCTTTCGAGGGCCAAGAGACCCAGTACTTC; CDR3aa: CASSSFEGQETQYF
j_gene: TRBJ2-5; v_gene: TRBV4-1; abundance: .; d_gene: TRBD1; CDR3nt: TGCGCCAGCAGCCAAGATCAGGCGACAGGGAGAGGAGAGACCCAGTACTTC; CDR3aa: CASSQDQATGRGETQYF
j_gene: TRBJ2-7; v_gene: TRBV6-1; abundance: .; d_gene: TRBD1; CDR3nt: TGTGCCAGCAGTGGGTCAAGACAGGGCCGAAGCTCCTACGAGCAGTACTTC; CDR3aa: CASSGSRQGRSSYEQYF
j_gene: TRBJ1-6; v_gene: TRBV6-5; abundance: .; d_gene: .; CDR3nt: TGTGCCAGCAGTTCCTCAGGGGTTTGGAGTTCACCCCTCCACTTT; CDR3aa: CASSSSGVWSSPLHF
j_gene: TRBJ2-1; v_gene: TRBV6-5; abundance: .; d_gene: TRBD2; CDR3nt: TGTGCCAGCAGGCCCGGGACTAGCGGGTACAATGAGCAGTTCTTC; CDR3aa: CASRPGTSGYNEQFF
j_gene: TRBJ2-7; v_gene: TRBV10-1; abundance: .; d_gene: .; CDR3nt: TGCGCCAGCAGTGAGTCTACAGGGCCAAACGTTTTAGTCCACTTC; CDR3aa: CASSESTGPNVLVHF
j_gene: TRBJ2-5; v_gene: TRBV4-1; abundance: .; d_gene: .; CDR3nt: TGCGCCAGCAGCCAATATGAATTGGAGGTGGCGGCCTGGTTGGGGGAGACCCAGTACTTC; CDR3aa: CASSQYELEVAAWLGETQYF
j_gene: TRBJ2-7; v_gene: TRBV27; abundance: once; d_gene: TRBD2; CDR3nt: TGTGCCAGCAGTTTAAAAACCGGGGGGGCCTGGGAGCAGTACTTC; CDR3aa: CASSLKTGGAWEQYF
j_gene: TRBJ1-1; v_gene: TRBV10-3; abundance: once; d_gene: .; CDR3nt: TGTGCCATCAGTGACGGCCAGGGTGTACAAGCTTTCTTT; CDR3aa: CAISDGQGVQAFF
j_gene: TRBJ1-2; v_gene: TRBV27; abundance: .; d_gene: .; CDR3nt: TGTGCCAGCAGCGGGGCAGACAGATATGGCTACACCTTC; CDR3aa: CASSGADRYGYTF
j_gene: TRBJ2-7; v_gene: TRBV7-9; abundance: .; d_gene: TRBD1; CDR3nt: TGTGCCAGCAGCCCTACAGGGGAGCCCTACGAGCAGTACTTC; CDR3aa: CASSPTGEPYEQYF
j_gene: TRBJ2-7; v_gene: TRBV7-9; abundance: .; d_gene: .; CDR3nt: TGTGCCAGCAGCCGTTCAGGGTCCAGCTCCTACGAGCAGTACTTC; CDR3aa: CASSRSGSSSYEQYF
j_gene: TRBJ2-7; v_gene: TRBV5-1; abundance: .; d_gene: .; CDR3nt: TGCGCCAGCAGCTCCTCCGGGGGACCCTACGAGCAGTACTTC; CDR3aa: CASSSSGGPYEQYF
j_gene: TRBJ2-7; v_gene: TRBV28; abundance: .; d_gene: TRBD2; CDR3nt: TGTGCCAGCAGCCTCCTAGCGGGGGGGCTCGACGAGCAGTACTTC; CDR3aa: CASSLLAGGLDEQYF
j_gene: TRBJ1-5; v_gene: TRBV27; abundance: .; d_gene: .; CDR3nt: TGTGCCAGCACAAAAGGGCTCAATCAGCCCCAGCATTTT; CDR3aa: CASTKGLNQPQHF
j_gene: TRBJ2-5; v_gene: TRBV5-1; abundance: .; d_gene: TRBD2; CDR3nt: TGCGCCAGCACCCCACTTATACTAGCGGCGCCGGGGGAGACCCAGTACTTC; CDR3aa: CASTPLILAAPGETQYF
j_gene: TRBJ1-5; v_gene: TRBV7-8; abundance: .; d_gene: .; CDR3nt: TGTGCCAGCAGCTTTGGGGGGAATCAGCCCCAGCATTTT; CDR3aa: CASSFGGNQPQHF
j_gene: TRBJ2-1; v_gene: TRBV10-3; abundance: .; d_gene: TRBD2; CDR3nt: TGTGCCAGCGGACCGGGACTAGCGGGAGACGAGCAGTTCTTC; CDR3aa: CASGPGLAGDEQFF
j_gene: TRBJ2-1; v_gene: TRBV27; abundance: .; d_gene: TRBD2; CDR3nt: TGTGCCAGCAGTTTATGGGGGACTAGCGGCTACAATGAGCAGTTCTTC; CDR3aa: CASSLWGTSGYNEQFF
j_gene: TRBJ2-3; v_gene: TRBV4-3; abundance: .; d_gene: .; CDR3nt: TGCGCCAGCAGCCAAGACGGGGGAGAGACAGATACGCAGTATTTT; CDR3aa: CASSQDGGETDTQYF
j_gene: TRBJ2-4; v_gene: TRBV12-5; abundance: .; d_gene: TRBD2; CDR3nt: TGTGCTAGTGGTTCTCCGGGAGCGGGAGGAACCAAAAACATTCAGTACTTC; CDR3aa: CASGSPGAGGTKNIQYF
j_gene: TRBJ2-3; v_gene: TRBV19; abundance: .; d_gene: .; CDR3nt: TGTGCCAGTAGTTCTCGGACGCAGTCTAGCACAGATACGCAGTATTTT; CDR3aa: CASSSRTQSSTDTQYF
j_gene: TRBJ2-7; v_gene: TRBV29-1; abundance: .; d_gene: .; CDR3nt: TGCAGCGTTGAGGTTCCAGGGTACTACGAGCAGTACTTC; CDR3aa: CSVEVPGYYEQYF
j_gene: TRBJ2-3; v_gene: TRBV27; abundance: .; d_gene: .; CDR3nt: TGTGCCAGCAGTTTCCTAGCGCAGGCCACAGATACGCAGTATTTT; CDR3aa: CASSFLAQATDTQYF
j_gene: TRBJ2-3; v_gene: TRBV7-9; abundance: .; d_gene: .; CDR3nt: TGTGCCAGTCCCCAGCCGCGTAGCACAGATACGCAGTATTTT; CDR3aa: CASPQPRSTDTQYF
j_gene: TRBJ1-4; v_gene: TRBV19; abundance: .; d_gene: .; CDR3nt: TGTGCCAGTGGAACAGGGCCGTCTAATGAAAAACTGTTTTTT; CDR3aa: CASGTGPSNEKLFF
j_gene: TRBJ1-3; v_gene: TRBV6-5; abundance: .; d_gene: .; CDR3nt: TGTGCCAGCAGTTACAGCCCGACAGTACAAGGAAACACCATATATTTT; CDR3aa: CASSYSPTVQGNTIYF
j_gene: TRBJ2-7; v_gene: TRBV6-1; abundance: .; d_gene: TRBD1; CDR3nt: TGTGCCAGCAGTGTAAGGGGGCAGGACGAGCAGTACTTC; CDR3aa: CASSVRGQDEQYF
j_gene: TRBJ2-1; v_gene: TRBV7-9; abundance: .; d_gene: TRBD2; CDR3nt: TGTGCCAGCAGCTTATCCCCAGCGGGAGAGTTTGAGAATGAGCAGTTCTTC; CDR3aa: CASSLSPAGEFENEQFF
j_gene: TRBJ2-1; v_gene: TRBV19; abundance: .; d_gene: .; CDR3nt: TGTGCCAGTAAGGGCTTCGGGTACAATGAGCAGTTCTTC; CDR3aa: CASKGFGYNEQFF
j_gene: TRBJ2-7; v_gene: TRBV6-1; abundance: .; d_gene: TRBD2; CDR3nt: TGTGCCAGCAGTGAAGCGGGAACTAGCGGGGGTCCGCAGTACTTC; CDR3aa: CASSEAGTSGGPQYF
j_gene: TRBJ1-1; v_gene: TRBV28; abundance: .; d_gene: .; CDR3nt: TGTGCCAGCAGTTCAACCGCAGGGGTGAACACTGAAGCTTTCTTT; CDR3aa: CASSSTAGVNTEAFF
j_gene: TRBJ2-1; v_gene: TRBV5-6; abundance: .; d_gene: TRBD1; CDR3nt: TGTGCCAGCAGCCAGACGGACAGGCCCGTCGAGCAGTTCTTC; CDR3aa: CASSQTDRPVEQFF
j_gene: TRBJ2-7; v_gene: TRBV6-5; abundance: .; d_gene: .; CDR3nt: TGTGCCAGCAGTTACTATGGCGAGCAGTACTTC; CDR3aa: CASSYYGEQYF
j_gene: TRBJ1-2; v_gene: TRBV7-2; abundance: .; d_gene: .; CDR3nt: TGTGCCAGCAGCTTACAAGGACTCTACTATGGCTACACCTTC; CDR3aa: CASSLQGLYYGYTF
j_gene: TRBJ2-7; v_gene: TRBV19; abundance: .; d_gene: TRBD1; CDR3nt: TGTGCCAGTAGTGGGGACAGCTCCTACGAGCAGTACTTC; CDR3aa: CASSGDSSYEQYF